This is a list of T cell receptor beta chains from one sample in a study of cytomegalovirus exposure and HLA in healthy donors. Some clones are missing from TCRdb's copy, which holds only in-frame ones; the method was immunoSEQ multiplex PCR. The data hold approximately 160,000 clones, with about four fifths observed a single time. Sequencing used PBMCs. Every receptor here comes from a man aged 25-45 years in good health and CMV-seropositive. Both conserved end residues are part of each CDR3. The D gene is left open where the match is weak. Only part of the rows carry a size: once, few, many, or a class if the clone is expanded.

.	TRBV19	.	TRBJ2-7	TGTGCCAGTAGTTCCCGGGGGTCCGAGCAGTACTTC	CASSSRGSEQYF
.	TRBV7-8	TRBD2	TRBJ2-2	TGTGCCAGCAGCTTAATTTCTCTAGCGGGGACCGGGGAGCTGTTTTTT	CASSLISLAGTGELFF
.	TRBV28	.	TRBJ1-2	TGTGCCAGCAGTTTAAGAGCACAGGAAAGAGGCTACACCTTC	CASSLRAQERGYTF
.	TRBV19	TRBD1	TRBJ2-1	TGTGCCAGTAGTTTTGGGCAGGGGGCCTTCTATGAGCAGTTCTTC	CASSFGQGAFYEQFF
.	TRBV27	.	TRBJ1-4	TGTGCCAGCAGCGGACTTACTATGAATGAAAAACTGTTTTTT	CASSGLTMNEKLFF
few	TRBV30	.	TRBJ1-5	TGTGCCTGGAGTCAGGGAGGAGATCAGCCCCAGCATTTT	CAWSQGGDQPQHF
.	TRBV28	TRBD2	TRBJ2-3	TGTGCCAGCAGTACTATCCGACTAGCGTCCCCCCTAGGGGCAGATACGCAGTATTTT	CASSTIRLASPLGADTQYF
.	TRBV5-5	TRBD1	TRBJ1-5	TGTGCCAGCAGCCGACAGGGACAAAGCAATCAGCCCCAGCATTTT	CASSRQGQSNQPQHF
.	TRBV29-1	TRBD1	TRBJ2-1	TGCAGCGTCACGGATTTGGGGACAGGGGGCAATGAGCAGTTCTTC	CSVTDLGTGGNEQFF
few	TRBV19	.	TRBJ1-4	TGTGCCAGTAGTATAGTGGCAGGGGCCCAACTGTTTTTT	CASSIVAGAQLFF
.	TRBV19	TRBD2	TRBJ2-7	TGTGCCAGTACACCGACTAGCGTATCCTACGAGCAGTACTTC	CASTPTSVSYEQYF
.	TRBV2	.	TRBJ1-3	TGTGCCAGCAGTCGCTCAGGGCTCGGGAACACCATATATTTT	CASSRSGLGNTIYF
.	TRBV5-6	.	TRBJ2-1	TGTGCCAGCAGCTTGAACGGGCGGGTTTACAATGAGCAGTTCTTC	CASSLNGRVYNEQFF
.	TRBV9	.	TRBJ2-1	TGTGCCAGCAGCGTGGAGGAGGGAGGTAACAATGAGCAGTTCTTC	CASSVEEGGNNEQFF
.	TRBV2	TRBD1	TRBJ2-1	TGTGCCAGCAGTTGGGAAACAGGGGACTCCTACAATGAGCAGTTCTTC	CASSWETGDSYNEQFF
once	TRBV4-1	TRBD2	TRBJ2-1	TGCGCCAGCAGCCCACCCGGGACTATAATCCATGAGCAGTTCTTC	CASSPPGTIIHEQFF
few	TRBV18	.	TRBJ1-2	TGTGCCAGCTCACCACTCCCCCCCAGGTCGTCGGGCTACACCTTC	CASSPLPPRSSGYTF
.	TRBV10-1	.	TRBJ2-1	TGCGCCAGCAGTGAGCCAAACGGAGCCGAGCAGTTCTTC	CASSEPNGAEQFF
.	TRBV16	.	TRBJ1-5	TGTGCCAGCAGCCTTGGACACCCAAAGGGGAATCAGCCCCAGCATTTT	CASSLGHPKGNQPQHF
.	TRBV11-3	TRBD1	TRBJ2-1	TGTGCCAGCAGCACCGGACAGGGCCCGTACAATGAGCAGTTCTTC	CASSTGQGPYNEQFF
.	TRBV7-2	TRBD1	TRBJ1-3	TGTGCCAGCAGGGACAGGGGGAATGCTGGAAACACCATATATTTT	CASRDRGNAGNTIYF
.	TRBV7-9	TRBD2	TRBJ2-1	TGTGCCAGCAGCTGGATAGCGGGGGGTCACAGTCTCCCTTACAATGAGCAGTTCTTC	CASSWIAGGHSLPYNEQFF
.	TRBV30	.	TRBJ1-4	TGTGCCTGGAGTGTACAGGTTGGGTCGGGTGAAAAACTGTTTTTT	CAWSVQVGSGEKLFF
.	TRBV9	.	TRBJ1-3	TGTGCCAGCAGCGTAGCGAGCGGCTCTGGAAACACCATATATTTT	CASSVASGSGNTIYF
.	TRBV27	TRBD1	TRBJ1-5	TGTGCCAGCAGTTTACGACAGGGGAATCAGCCCCAGCATTTT	CASSLRQGNQPQHF
.	TRBV6-6	.	TRBJ2-3	TGTGCCAGCAGTCCTTACAATAGGAGGACAGATACGCAGTATTTT	CASSPYNRRTDTQYF
.	TRBV5-1	.	TRBJ2-1	TGCGCCAGCAGCTTTGAGTCGTGGTCGGGGCAGTTCTTC	CASSFESWSGQFF
.	TRBV15	.	TRBJ2-7	TGTGCCACCAGCAGAGGGTGGGGAGAAGACGAGCAGTACTTC	CATSRGWGEDEQYF
.	TRBV10-3	.	TRBJ2-1	TGTGCCATCAGTGTCGGGGAGGCTTACAATGAGCAGTTCTTC	CAISVGEAYNEQFF
.	TRBV9	.	TRBJ1-1	TGTGCCAGCAGCGTTGACGGGGGGAGCACTGAAGCTTTCTTT	CASSVDGGSTEAFF
.	TRBV4-3	.	TRBJ2-1	TGCGCCAGCAGCCAACAAGACCTAGCGCCCGGGAATGAGCAGTTCTTC	CASSQQDLAPGNEQFF
.	TRBV6-1	TRBD1	TRBJ1-2	TGTGCCACCGAGGGGGCAGGTTCAGACTATGGCTACACCTTC	CATEGAGSDYGYTF
.	TRBV19	.	TRBJ1-5	TGTGCCAGCATTAGGGGACATTTTATGAGCGATCAGCCCCAGCATTTT	CASIRGHFMSDQPQHF
.	TRBV27	.	TRBJ2-7	TGTGCCAGCAGTTTATCGTTGCTAGTCTACGAGCAGTACTTC	CASSLSLLVYEQYF
many	TRBV5-1	TRBD1	TRBJ1-4	TGCGCCAGCAGCTTTAGGACAGGGACCAATGAAAAACTGTTTTTT	CASSFRTGTNEKLFF
.	TRBV19	.	TRBJ1-4	TGTGCCAGTTCTTCACCTTCGGGGAGGGCTTACAATGAAAAACTGTTTTTT	CASSSPSGRAYNEKLFF
few	TRBV30	TRBD1	TRBJ2-7	TGTGCCTACTCGACAGGGCAGCCCTACGAGCAGTACTTC	CAYSTGQPYEQYF
.	TRBV7-3	TRBD2	TRBJ2-1	TGTGCCAGCAGCTCTAATGGGCGGGAGGCGCGCTCCTACAATGAGCAGTTCTTC	CASSSNGREARSYNEQFF
.	TRBV25-1	.	TRBJ2-5	TGTGCCAGCAGTGAATGGACAGATATGCAAGAGACCCAGTACTTC	CASSEWTDMQETQYF
.	TRBV30	TRBD1	TRBJ2-2	TGTGCCTGCCCGGGACAGGGGAACACCGGGGAGCTGTTTTTT	CACPGQGNTGELFF
.	TRBV10-1	.	TRBJ1-5	TGCGCCAGCAACCAGGGTCCCCAGCATTTT	CASNQGPQHF
.	TRBV7-8	TRBD1	TRBJ1-1	TGTGCCAGCAGCTTAAAGACAGGGGGGCCGTGGGCTGAAGCTTTCTTT	CASSLKTGGPWAEAFF
few	TRBV6-6	.	TRBJ2-1	TGTGCCAGCAGTTACGCGGGGCCCCAGCAGTTCTTC	CASSYAGPQQFF
.	TRBV9	TRBD2	TRBJ2-1	TGTGCCAGCAGCGCTCCCATAGCGGGGGGGCCGGACAATGAGCAGTTCTTC	CASSAPIAGGPDNEQFF
.	TRBV11-2	.	TRBJ2-1	TGTGCCAGCAGCTTTTCCGGGGATCTTTACAATGAGCAGTTCTTC	CASSFSGDLYNEQFF
.	TRBV2	.	TRBJ2-7	TGTGCCAGCGGCGGGAATTCCTACGAGCAGTACTTC	CASGGNSYEQYF